A selection of T cell receptor beta chains follows, all from one sample in a study of regulatory T cells in long-lasting Graves disease. One entry per CDR3 protein results from TCRdb running MiXCR on the multiplex PCR reads. The data contain 400,000 to 500,000 distinct CDR3 sequences, 15% of them singletons. These data were also reused for a study on T cells in Graves' hyperthyroidism and ophthalmopathy.

Sequencing was performed on peripheral blood mononuclear cells (PBMCs), taken at new diagnosis, from a patient treated with antithyroid drugs. The source of these receptors is a woman in her 30s with Graves disease. Each CDR3 is given with its conserved first and last residue. D genes are given only for firm matches. Size tells how often a clone was seen (once, few, many) or the class of an expanded clone, and some rows leave it out.

j_gene: TRBJ1-2
d_gene: TRBD1
abundance: many
v_gene: TRBV14
CDR3aa: CASSHLFDRGGHGYTF
CDR3nt: TGTGCCAGCAGCCATCTTTTTGACAGGGGAGGGCACGGCTACACCTTC

j_gene: TRBJ2-1
d_gene: -
abundance: few
v_gene: TRBV3-1
CDR3aa: CAVGLLNEQFF
CDR3nt: TGTGCCGTCGGACTGCTCAATGAGCAGTTCTTC

j_gene: TRBJ2-5
d_gene: TRBD1
abundance: many
v_gene: TRBV6-5
CDR3aa: CASSLDRGLQETQYF
CDR3nt: TGTGCCAGCAGTTTGGACAGGGGCCTACAAGAGACCCAGTACTTC

j_gene: TRBJ2-1
d_gene: TRBD2
abundance: -
v_gene: TRBV27
CDR3aa: CASSATSVSSYNEQFF
CDR3nt: TGTGCCAGCAGTGCCACTAGCGTTAGCTCCTACAATGAGCAGTTCTTC

j_gene: TRBJ2-1
d_gene: TRBD2
abundance: few
v_gene: TRBV5-1
CDR3aa: CASSLDRGRGNEQFF
CDR3nt: TGCGCCAGCAGCTTGGATCGCGGGAGAGGCAATGAGCAGTTCTTC

j_gene: TRBJ2-1
d_gene: TRBD2
abundance: -
v_gene: TRBV2
CDR3aa: CASYPTSGRNEQFF
CDR3nt: TGTGCCAGCTATCCGACTAGCGGGAGAAATGAGCAGTTCTTC

j_gene: TRBJ2-3
d_gene: -
abundance: many
v_gene: TRBV3-1
CDR3aa: CASSQGFSTDTQYF
CDR3nt: TGTGCCAGCAGCCAAGGGTTTAGCACAGATACGCAGTATTTT

j_gene: TRBJ2-7
d_gene: TRBD2
abundance: few
v_gene: TRBV30
CDR3aa: CAWSSGGPEQYF
CDR3nt: TGTGCCTGGAGTTCGGGGGGGCCCGAGCAGTACTTC

j_gene: TRBJ2-6
d_gene: -
abundance: once
v_gene: TRBV30
CDR3aa: CAWKRPGNSGANVLTF
CDR3nt: TGTGCCTGGAAGAGACCCGGGAACTCTGGGGCCAACGTCCTGACTTTC

j_gene: TRBJ2-1
d_gene: -
abundance: many
v_gene: TRBV9
CDR3aa: CASSVGANNEQFF
CDR3nt: TGTGCCAGCAGCGTGGGCGCAAACAATGAGCAGTTCTTC

j_gene: TRBJ2-1
d_gene: TRBD2
abundance: -
v_gene: TRBV7-9
CDR3aa: CASSSGLAGGHEQFF
CDR3nt: TGTGCCAGCAGCTCCGGACTAGCGGGAGGTCATGAGCAGTTCTTC

j_gene: TRBJ1-1
d_gene: TRBD1
abundance: -
v_gene: TRBV9
CDR3aa: CASRATGDTEAFF
CDR3nt: TGTGCCAGCAGGGCGACAGGGGACACTGAAGCTTTCTTT

j_gene: TRBJ1-2
d_gene: -
abundance: -
v_gene: TRBV6-5
CDR3aa: CASSYETNYGYTF
CDR3nt: TGTGCCAGCAGTTACGAAACTAACTATGGCTACACCTTC

j_gene: TRBJ2-2
d_gene: -
abundance: few
v_gene: TRBV19
CDR3aa: CASSWELLNTGELFF
CDR3nt: TGTGCCAGTAGTTGGGAACTTCTAAACACCGGGGAGCTGTTTTTT

j_gene: TRBJ2-5
d_gene: -
abundance: -
v_gene: TRBV6-1
CDR3aa: CASRGQWGETQYF
CDR3nt: TGTGCCAGCCGTGGTCAATGGGGAGAGACCCAGTACTTC

j_gene: TRBJ2-4
d_gene: TRBD1
abundance: -
v_gene: TRBV6-6
CDR3aa: CASSYSGQNIQYF
CDR3nt: TGTGCCAGCAGTTACTCGGGACAGAACATTCAGTACTTC

j_gene: TRBJ1-5
d_gene: -
abundance: few
v_gene: TRBV4-1
CDR3aa: CASSQDGSQGNNQPQHF
CDR3nt: TGCGCCAGCAGCCAAGATGGGTCCCAGGGGAACAATCAGCCCCAGCATTTT

j_gene: TRBJ2-1
d_gene: TRBD2
abundance: -
v_gene: TRBV7-3
CDR3aa: CASSPPRGQVDRRSGRTYNEQFF
CDR3nt: TGTGCCAGCTCACCACCTAGGGGCCAGGTGGACAGGAGAAGCGGGAGGACCTACAATGAGCAGTTCTTC

j_gene: TRBJ1-2
d_gene: TRBD1
abundance: -
v_gene: TRBV19
CDR3aa: CASSIDRDRVGYGYTF
CDR3nt: TGTGCCAGTAGTATAGACCGGGACAGGGTGGGCTATGGCTACACCTTC

j_gene: TRBJ2-5
d_gene: TRBD1
abundance: few
v_gene: TRBV5-1
CDR3aa: CASSLPRGPGETQYF
CDR3nt: TGCGCCAGCAGCCTACCCAGGGGGCCAGGGGAGACCCAGTACTTC

j_gene: TRBJ2-7
d_gene: TRBD1
abundance: many
v_gene: TRBV12-3/TRBV12-4
CDR3aa: CASSKDRSSYEQYF
CDR3nt: TGTGCCAGCAGTAAGGACAGGAGCTCCTACGAGCAGTACTTC

j_gene: TRBJ2-1
d_gene: -
abundance: many
v_gene: TRBV6-5
CDR3aa: CASSYSNVARAATRDNEQFF
CDR3nt: TGTGCCAGCAGTTACTCGAATGTAGCGCGCGCCGCGACGCGCGACAATGAGCAGTTCTTC

j_gene: TRBJ1-2
d_gene: TRBD1
abundance: many
v_gene: TRBV7-9
CDR3aa: CASSPRTGKGYTF
CDR3nt: TGTGCCAGCAGCCCCAGGACAGGGAAAGGCTACACCTTC

j_gene: TRBJ1-5
d_gene: -
abundance: many
v_gene: TRBV4-1
CDR3aa: CASSQPTPGVWRNQPQHF
CDR3nt: TGCGCCAGCAGCCAACCCACGCCTGGGGTCTGGCGCAATCAGCCCCAGCATTTT

j_gene: TRBJ2-1
d_gene: -
abundance: -
v_gene: TRBV18
CDR3aa: CASSPLGAAGEQFF
CDR3nt: TGTGCCAGCTCACCACTCGGGGCGGCTGGAGAGCAGTTCTTC

j_gene: TRBJ2-2
d_gene: -
abundance: few
v_gene: TRBV6-1
CDR3aa: CASSILPRNTGELFF
CDR3nt: TGTGCCAGCTCTATCTTACCAAGGAACACCGGGGAGCTGTTTTTT

j_gene: TRBJ2-7
d_gene: -
abundance: many
v_gene: TRBV12-3/TRBV12-4
CDR3aa: CASSPIGRYEQYF
CDR3nt: TGTGCCAGCAGCCCTATAGGGCGGTACGAGCAGTACTTC

j_gene: TRBJ2-1
d_gene: -
abundance: many
v_gene: TRBV12-3/TRBV12-4
CDR3aa: CASTPSLSYNEQFF
CDR3nt: TGTGCCAGCACCCCAAGCCTTTCCTACAATGAGCAGTTCTTC

j_gene: TRBJ1-1
d_gene: -
abundance: -
v_gene: TRBV20-1
CDR3aa: CSARDKVNTEAFF
CDR3nt: TGCAGTGCTAGAGATAAGGTGAACACTGAAGCTTTCTTT

j_gene: TRBJ2-2
d_gene: TRBD2
abundance: many
v_gene: TRBV6-9
CDR3aa: CASSYGLAGGPYTGELFF
CDR3nt: TGTGCCAGCAGTTACGGACTAGCGGGAGGGCCGTACACCGGGGAGCTGTTTTTT